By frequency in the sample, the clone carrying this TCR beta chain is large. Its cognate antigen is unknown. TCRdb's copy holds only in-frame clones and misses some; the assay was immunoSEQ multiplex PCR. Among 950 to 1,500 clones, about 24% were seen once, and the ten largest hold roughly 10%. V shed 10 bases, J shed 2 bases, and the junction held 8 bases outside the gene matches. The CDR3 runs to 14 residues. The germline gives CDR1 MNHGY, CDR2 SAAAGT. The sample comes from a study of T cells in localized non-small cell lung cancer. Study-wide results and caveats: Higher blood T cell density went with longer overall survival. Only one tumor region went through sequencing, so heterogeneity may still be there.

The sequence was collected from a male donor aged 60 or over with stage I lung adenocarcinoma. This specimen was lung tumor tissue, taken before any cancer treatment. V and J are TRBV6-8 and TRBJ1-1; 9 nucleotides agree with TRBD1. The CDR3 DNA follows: TGTGCCACAGGGGTGGGACAGGGAAACACTGAAGCTTTCTTT. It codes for CATGVGQGNTEAFF.